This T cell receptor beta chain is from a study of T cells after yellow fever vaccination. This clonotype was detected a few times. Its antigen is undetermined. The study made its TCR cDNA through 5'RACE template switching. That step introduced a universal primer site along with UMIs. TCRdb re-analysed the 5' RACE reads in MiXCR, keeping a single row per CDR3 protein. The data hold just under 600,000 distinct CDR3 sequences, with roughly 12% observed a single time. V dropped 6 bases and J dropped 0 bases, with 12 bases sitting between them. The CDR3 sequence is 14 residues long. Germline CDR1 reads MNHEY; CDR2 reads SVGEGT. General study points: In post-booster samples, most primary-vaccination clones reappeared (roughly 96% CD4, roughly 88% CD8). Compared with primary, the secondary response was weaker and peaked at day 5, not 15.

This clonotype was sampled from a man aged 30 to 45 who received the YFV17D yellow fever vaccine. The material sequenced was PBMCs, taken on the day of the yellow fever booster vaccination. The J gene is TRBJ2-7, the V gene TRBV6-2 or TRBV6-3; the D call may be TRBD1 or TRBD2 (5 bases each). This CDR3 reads CASRPGTVSYEQYF. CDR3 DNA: TGTGCCAGCAGACCTGGGACGGTCTCCTACGAGCAGTACTTC.